This T cell receptor beta chain stems from a study of beta chain features in type 1 diabetes. Study-wide points: TCRB CDR3s from Type 1 diabetes patients were moderately but significantly shorter in all four CD4+ subsets.

This clone appeared a few times. What it binds is unknown. Germline V lookup: CDR1 SGHVT, CDR2 SQSDAQ. V shed 4 bases and J shed 1 base, with 11 bases lying between them. This CDR3 is 15 amino acids long. Investigators reverse transcribed all isolated RNA, so they sequenced expressed TCRB transcripts. Profiled with immunoSEQ multiplex PCR; TCRdb holds only in-frame clones, not every one. The sample has around 140,000 clones; around 13% are singletons. Sequencing was done on a sample of central memory CD4+ T cells from blood. This sequence joins TRBV7-4 and TRBJ1-5; tentatively, D is TRBD1 (5 bases). The sequence was obtained from a man aged 18-30 years with type 1 diabetes. The CDR3 bases are TGTGCCAGCAGCTCGACAGTCAGGAGCAATCAGCCCCAGCATTTT. Translating it yields CASSSTVRSNQPQHF.